One and the same sample provided the 7 T cell receptor beta chains below, sequenced in a study of cytomegalovirus exposure and HLA in healthy donors. The PCR had 60 Vbeta and 13 Jbeta primers. TCRdb's table, derived via immunoSEQ multiplex PCR, lists solely in-frame clones and lacks some. The repertoire holds tens of thousands of clones, with roughly three quarters as singletons. Sequencing was carried out using PBMCs. The source is a male donor in good health and CMV-seronegative.

The CDR3 protein is CASSLYGTSAGGELFF. CDR3 bases: TGTGCCAGCAGTTTATATGGGACTAGCGCAGGCGGGGAGCTGTTTTTT. The chain uses TRBV28 and TRBJ2-2; 10 positions agree with TRBD2. The CDR3 consists of 16 residues. The germline V gene has CDR1 MDHEN and CDR2 SYDVKM. V lost 1 base to trimming and J lost 7 bases; unmatched junction nucleotides: 6.

The chain uses TRBV9 and TRBJ2-7, with 7 positions matching TRBD2. The CDR3 has 14 amino acids. Losses at the gene ends were 1 base for V and 3 bases for J; bases not matched to a gene: 4. Germline CDR1 and CDR2: SGDLS and YYNGEE. CDR3 sequence: CASSVRLADYEQYF. CDR3 coding DNA: TGTGCCAGCAGCGTAAGGCTAGCGGACTACGAGCAGTACTTC.

This clone was picked up a small number of times. The chain uses TRBV4-1 and TRBJ2-5; 8 bases agree with TRBD2. Germline V gene lookup returns CDR1 MGHRA and CDR2 YSYEKL. This CDR3 spans 16 amino acids. With 1 base clipped from V and 5 bases from J, the junction kept 9 bases outside the gene matches. CDR3 nucleotide sequence: TGCGCCAGCAGCCAAGGACACTCGGGAGGGTGGGAGACCCAGTACTTC. This gives the protein CASSQGHSGGWETQYF.

In its sample, this clone was seen once. The junction does not match germline at one end; this may be a read error. This sequence joins TRBV7-9 and TRBJ1-2; 7 bases line up with TRBD1. This CDR3 contains 14 residues. The germline V gene has CDR1 SEHNR and CDR2 FQNEAQ (reference sequence). The DNA for the CDR3 is TGTGCCAGCAGTTTAGGGGGCGCCGACTATGGCTACACCTTC. It codes for CASSLGGADYGYTF.

This chain joins TRBV19 and TRBJ1-4; unclear D gene. The length of the CDR3 is 12 residues. Germline-derived CDR1 and CDR2 are LNHDA and SQIVND (reference sequence). V lost 5 bases to trimming and J lost 8 bases, with 9 bases between them. The DNA for the CDR3 is TGTGCCAGTAGTCTACCCTCGGAAAAACTGTTTTTT. Its translation: CASSLPSEKLFF. Full variable domain (outside the CDR3, taken from reference TRBV19 and TRBJ1-4): DGGITQSPKYLFRKEGQNVTLSCEQNLNHDAMYWYRQDPGQGLRLIYYSQIVNDFQKGDIAEGYSVSREKKESFPLTVTSAQKNPTAFYLCASSLPSEKLFFGSGTQLSVL.

A remark on this clone: The junction differs from germline at one of its ends, possibly a read error. V and J are TRBV7-9 and TRBJ1-4; TRBD1 aligns across 7 bases. Germline CDR1 and CDR2: SEHNR and FQNEAQ (reference sequence). This CDR3 region has 16 residues. In nucleotides, the CDR3 is TGTTCCAGCAGCGGGCGGAACAGGGGCCTAGGGGAAAAACTGTTTTTT. It is translated as CSSSGRNRGLGEKLFF. The whole variable domain, remainder taken from reference TRBV7-9 and TRBJ1-4, is DTGVSQNPRHKITKRGQNVTFRCDPISEHNRLYWYRQTLGQGPEFLTYFQNEAQLEKSRLLSDRFSAERPKGSFSTLEIQRTEQGDSAMYLCSSSGRNRGLGEKLFFGSGTQLSVL.

The chain carries TRBV19 and TRBJ1-1, with a weak D call TRBD1 (5 bases). V lost 3 bases, J lost 3 bases, and 14 bases lay in between. From germline, CDR1 is LNHDA and CDR2 SQIVND (reference sequence). The CDR3 totals 15 residues. The CDR3 DNA reads as TGTGCCAGTAGTATGGAGTGGCGGGGGGACACTGAAGCTTTCTTT. Translated, it gives CASSMEWRGDTEAFF.